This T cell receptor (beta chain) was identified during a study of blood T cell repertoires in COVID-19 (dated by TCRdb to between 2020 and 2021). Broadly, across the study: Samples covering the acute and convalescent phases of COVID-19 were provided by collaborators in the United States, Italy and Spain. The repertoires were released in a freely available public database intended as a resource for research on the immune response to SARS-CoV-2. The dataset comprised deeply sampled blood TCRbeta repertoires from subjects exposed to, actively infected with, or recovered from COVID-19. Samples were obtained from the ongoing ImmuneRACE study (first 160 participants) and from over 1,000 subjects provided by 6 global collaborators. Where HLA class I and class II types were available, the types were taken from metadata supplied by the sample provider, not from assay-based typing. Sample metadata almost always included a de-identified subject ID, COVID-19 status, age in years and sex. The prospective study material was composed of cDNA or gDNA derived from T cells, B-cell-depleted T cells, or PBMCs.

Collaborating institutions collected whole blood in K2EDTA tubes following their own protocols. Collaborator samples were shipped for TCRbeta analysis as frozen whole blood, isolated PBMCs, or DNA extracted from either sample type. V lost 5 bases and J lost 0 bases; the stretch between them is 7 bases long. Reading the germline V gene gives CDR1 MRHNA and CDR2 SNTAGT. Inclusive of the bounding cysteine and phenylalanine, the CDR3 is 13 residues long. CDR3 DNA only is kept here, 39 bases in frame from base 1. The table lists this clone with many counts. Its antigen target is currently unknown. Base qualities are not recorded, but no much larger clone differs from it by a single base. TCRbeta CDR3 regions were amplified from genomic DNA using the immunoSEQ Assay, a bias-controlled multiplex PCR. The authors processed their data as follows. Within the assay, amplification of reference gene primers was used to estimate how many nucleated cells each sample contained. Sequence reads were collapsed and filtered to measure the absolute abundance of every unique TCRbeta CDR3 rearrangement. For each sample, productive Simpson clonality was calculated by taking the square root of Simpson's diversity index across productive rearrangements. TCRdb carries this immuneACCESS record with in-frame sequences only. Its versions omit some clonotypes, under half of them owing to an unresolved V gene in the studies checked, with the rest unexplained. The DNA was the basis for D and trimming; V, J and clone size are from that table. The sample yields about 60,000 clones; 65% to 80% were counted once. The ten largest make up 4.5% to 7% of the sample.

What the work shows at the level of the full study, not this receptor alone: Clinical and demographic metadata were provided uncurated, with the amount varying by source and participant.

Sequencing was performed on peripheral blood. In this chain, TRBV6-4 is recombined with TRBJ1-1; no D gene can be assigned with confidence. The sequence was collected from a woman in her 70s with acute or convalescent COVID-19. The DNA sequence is TGTGCCAGCAGTAGGGAGATGAACACTGAAGCTTTCTTT. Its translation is CASSREMNTEAFF.